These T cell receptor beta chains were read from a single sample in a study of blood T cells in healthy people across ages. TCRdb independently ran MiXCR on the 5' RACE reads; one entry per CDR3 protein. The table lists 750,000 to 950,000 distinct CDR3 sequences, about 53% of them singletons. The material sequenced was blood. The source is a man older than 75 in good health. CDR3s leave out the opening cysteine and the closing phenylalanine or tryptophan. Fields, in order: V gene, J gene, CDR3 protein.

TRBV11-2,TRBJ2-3,ASRRPGQGERYAY
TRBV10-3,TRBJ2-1,AISAQLAGGTHEQF
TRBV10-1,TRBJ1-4,ASSESRWEKLF
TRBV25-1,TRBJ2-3,ASSEYPTSSLQQY
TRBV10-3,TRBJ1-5,ATGTTSTGTGAQH
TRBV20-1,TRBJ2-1,SAARGNSYNEQF
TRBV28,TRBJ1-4,ASSGGLGNEKLF
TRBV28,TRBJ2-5,ASSNLETQY
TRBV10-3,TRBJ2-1,AISAPGQGSEQF
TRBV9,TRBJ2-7,ASSPKGESVPYEQY
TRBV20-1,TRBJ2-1,SARDPLAGTQF
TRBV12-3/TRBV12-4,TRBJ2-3,ASMYTDTQY
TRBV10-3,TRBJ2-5,AMKGQSEETQY
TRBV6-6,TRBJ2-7,ASTRGAYYEQY
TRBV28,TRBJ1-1,ASSPPQGRGAEAF
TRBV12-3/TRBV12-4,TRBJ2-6,ASSFPISGANVLT
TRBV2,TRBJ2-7,ASLGLARYEQY